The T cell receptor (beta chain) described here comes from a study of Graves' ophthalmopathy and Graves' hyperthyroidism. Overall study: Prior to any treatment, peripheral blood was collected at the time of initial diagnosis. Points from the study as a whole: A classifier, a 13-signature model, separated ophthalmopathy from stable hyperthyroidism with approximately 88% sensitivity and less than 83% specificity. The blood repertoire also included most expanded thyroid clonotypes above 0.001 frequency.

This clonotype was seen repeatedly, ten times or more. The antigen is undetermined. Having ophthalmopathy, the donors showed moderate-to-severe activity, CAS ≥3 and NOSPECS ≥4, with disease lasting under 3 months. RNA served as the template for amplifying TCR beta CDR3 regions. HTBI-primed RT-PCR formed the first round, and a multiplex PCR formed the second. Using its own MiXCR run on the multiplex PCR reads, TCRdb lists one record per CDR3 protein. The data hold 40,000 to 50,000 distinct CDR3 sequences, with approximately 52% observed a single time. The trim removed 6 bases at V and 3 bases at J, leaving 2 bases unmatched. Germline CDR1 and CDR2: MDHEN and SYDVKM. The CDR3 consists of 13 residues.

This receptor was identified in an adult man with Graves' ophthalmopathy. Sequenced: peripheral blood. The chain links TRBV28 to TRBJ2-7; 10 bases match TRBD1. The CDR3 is CASSRTGGYEQYF. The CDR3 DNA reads TGTGCCAGCAGCAGGACAGGGGGCTACGAGCAGTACTTC.